Below are 9 T cell receptor beta chains sequenced from a single sample in a study of T cells in women clearing cervical HPV infection. Sequencing used immunoSEQ multiplex PCR; TCRdb keeps in-frame clones, though not all of them. The sample table includes 9,000 to 15,000 clones. The material sequenced was blood buffy coat. These receptors all stem from a woman between 18 and 70 years old with a cervical HPV16 infection that either progressed to CIN3+ or cleared (not recorded which).

With respect to this clone: Read sequence stops 3 residues before the CDR3 end, and the germline J gene provides the missing end. The chain combines TRBV28 with TRBJ1-4, with D uncertain. V lost 4 bases and J 6 bases, leaving 12 bases between the germline ends. From germline, CDR1 is MDHEN and CDR2 SYDVKM. The CDR3 consists of 14 residues. The sequenced part of the CDR3 DNA is TGTGCCAGCAGTTCCCTAGCCGGGGATGAAAAA. As protein: CASSSLAGDEK. From start to end, the CDR3 is CASSSLAGDEKLFF.

Comments on this clone: Read sequence stops 3 residues before the CDR3 end, and the germline J gene provides the missing end. The chain couples TRBV28 to TRBJ1-2; D unclear. V lost 5 bases and J 6 bases, leaving 19 bases between the germline ends. Germline loops: CDR1 MDHEN, CDR2 SYDVKM. The CDR3 spans 15 residues. Incomplete CDR3 DNA: TGTGCCAGCAGTCCTCCGACAAGGCCTGGGCATGGC. Translating gives CASSPPTRPGHG. The full CDR3 is CASSPPTRPGHGYTF.

Of note for this clone: The CDR3 is cut off 3 residues early in the read; its end comes from the germline J gene. The chain links TRBV5-1 to TRBJ2-3, with D uncertain. Per the germline V gene, CDR1 is SGHRS and CDR2 is YFSETQ. This CDR3 has 15 amino acids. V lost 0 bases to trimming and J lost 1 base, with 9 bases between them. The chain's CDR3 is CASSLVPSGTDTQYF. Incomplete CDR3 DNA: TGCGCCAGCAGCTTGGTTCCCAGCGGCACAGATACG.

Concerning this clone itself: The read ends 3 residues early relative to the CDR3; the germline J gene fills the gap. The chain is built from TRBV9 and TRBJ2-2, with TRBD1 matching 8 bases. The V gene end was trimmed by 2 bases and the J gene end by 4 bases; junction bases not matched to a gene: 4. The CDR3 is 15 amino acids. CDR1 and CDR2 from the germline V gene are SGDLS and YYNGEE. The CDR3 reads CASSVGQVGTGELFF. Incomplete CDR3 DNA: TGTGCCAGCAGCGTGGGACAGGTGGGCACCGGGGAG.

Notes on this clone: The read falls 3 residues short of the CDR3 end, and the missing part is taken from the germline J gene. The gene calls are TRBV5-1 and TRBJ2-7, with 8 bases that match TRBD2. The trim removed 3 bases at V and 3 bases at J, leaving 2 bases unmatched. This CDR3 contains 13 residues. Germline CDR1 and CDR2: SGHRS and YFSETQ. The CDR3 DNA, read in part, is TGCGCCAGCAGCTGGCGGGGGGACTACGAG. It encodes CASSWRGDYE. The full CDR3 protein reads CASSWRGDYEQYF.

A word on this clone: The read ends 3 residues before the CDR3 terminus; that terminus is restored from the germline J gene. V is TRBV29-1 and J is TRBJ2-3; possibly TRBD2 for D (7 bases). With 6 bases removed from V and 5 bases from J, the gap between germline ends came to 24 bases. This CDR3 is 16 amino acids long. Germline CDR1 reads SQVTM; CDR2 reads ANQGSEA. CDR3 protein: CSVGGPSRGAGDTQYF. CDR3 DNA (partial): TGCAGCGTGGGGGGTCCCTCACGGGGGGCAGGAGATACG.

The CDR3 DNA, read in part, is TGTGCCAGCAGCGGGGGGACAGGGGGTGAATACGAG. It encodes CASSGGTGGEYE. The complete CDR3 reads CASSGGTGGEYEQYF. This chain joins TRBV5-5 and TRBJ2-7, with 11 nucleotides matching TRBD1. The read ends 3 residues before the CDR3 terminus; that terminus is restored from the germline J gene. The V gene end was trimmed by 4 bases and the J gene end by 4 bases; junction bases not matched to a gene: 7. The CDR3 consists of 15 residues. Germline-derived CDR1 and CDR2 are SGHKS and YYEKEE (reference sequence).

About this clone: The CDR3 goes on 3 residues after the read ends, and that part is filled in from the germline J gene. The V call is TRBV30, the J call TRBJ1-1; tentatively, D is TRBD1 (6 bases). Germline CDR1 is GTSNPN and CDR2 is SVGIG (reference sequence). CDR3 length: 13 amino acids. CDR3 bases read: TGTGCCTGGAGTGTATCTCACAGGGCCGCC. Amino acids: CAWSVSHRAA. The full CDR3 protein reads CAWSVSHRAAAFF. Full variable domain (outside the CDR3, taken from reference TRBV30 and TRBJ1-1): SQTIHQWPATLVQPVGSPLSLECTVEGTSNPNLYWYRQAAGRGLQLLFYSVGIGQISSEVPQNLSASRPQDRQFILSSKKLLLSDSGFYLCAWSVSHRAAAFFGQGTRLTVV.

A note on this clone: The sequence runs out 3 residues before the end of the CDR3; the remainder is reconstructed from the germline J gene. The chain recombines TRBV28 with TRBJ2-1; D is perhaps TRBD2 (5 bases). Trimming removed 3 bases from V and 0 bases from J, with 15 bases in between. From germline, CDR1 is MDHEN and CDR2 SYDVKM. There are 17 residues in the CDR3. Here the CDR3 reads CASSLTSGDSSYNEQFF. CDR3 DNA (partial): TGTGCCAGCAGTTTGACGAGCGGTGATAGCTCCTACAATGAG.